This T cell receptor beta chain stems from a study of cytomegalovirus exposure and HLA in healthy donors. Trimming removed 6 bases from V and 5 bases from J, with 16 bases in between. The CDR3 contains 13 residues. CDR1 is SQVTM, CDR2 ANQGSEA, per germline. The PCR contained 60 Vbeta and 13 Jbeta primers. In the study's own analysis: Later, an analysis found about 83 million unique TCR beta chains, and roughly 9.9 million of these were shared. Measured with immunoSEQ multiplex PCR; TCRdb has only the in-frame clones, and not every one. V and J calls and clone size are given by that table; D and trimming were obtained from the DNA. The sample lists around 130,000 clones; roughly 80% were seen once.

The chain carries TRBV29-1 and TRBJ2-5, with D perhaps matching TRBD2 (7 bases). The TCR originated in a man aged 45-60 years in good health and CMV-seronegative. Specimen: PBMCs. CDR3 in amino acids: CSVNRGAGETQYF. CDR3 coding DNA: TGCAGCGTCAATCGGGGGGCCGGGGAGACCCAGTACTTC. Supplemented by reference TRBV29-1 and TRBJ2-5, the full variable domain reads SAVISQKPSRDICQRGTSLTIQCQVDSQVTMMFWYRQQPGQSLTLIATANQGSEATYESGFVIDKFPISRPNLTFSTLTVSNMSPEDSSIYLCSVNRGAGETQYFGPGTRLLVL.